Detailed here is one T cell receptor beta chain. This entry belongs to a study of blood T cell repertoires in COVID-19. Study summary: In each case, the material was cDNA or gDNA derived from T cells, B-cell-depleted T cells, or PBMCs.

V was cut by 4 bases and J by 7 bases, with 14 bases left in between. CDR3 length: 14 residues. The germline V gene encodes CDR1 KGHSY and CDR2 FQNENV. Sequencing was performed with immunoSEQ multiplex PCR; in TCRdb, only in-frame clones are kept and a portion is missing. Of 100,000 or so clones in the sample, approximately 86% are singletons; the top ten hold around 6%. J is TRBJ2-1 and V is TRBV16; perhaps TRBD2 as D (5 bases). Sequencing was carried out using peripheral blood. The sequence was obtained from a woman aged 60 to 75 with acute or convalescent COVID-19. The CDR3, as DNA: TGTGCCAGCAGCCCCCTCGGAGAGGGAAATGAGCAGTTCTTC. Encoded protein: CASSPLGEGNEQFF.